This is a list of T cell receptor beta chains from one sample in a study of cytomegalovirus exposure and HLA in healthy donors. Profiled with immunoSEQ multiplex PCR; TCRdb holds only in-frame clones, not every one. The sample records 140,000 to 150,000 clones, roughly 80% being singletons. The sample comprised PBMCs. These receptors were taken from a male donor in good health and CMV-seronegative. The CDR3 runs from the conserved cysteine through the conserved F or W. The D gene is left open where the match is weak. Size is omitted from some rows. Given values are once, few, many or a class for expanded clones.

-,TRBV5-4,TRBJ2-7,-,CASSLAGSEQYF,TGTGCCAGCAGCTTGGCCGGTTCCGAGCAGTACTTC
TRBD2,TRBV11-3,TRBJ2-1,-,CASSSLAGGPRDEQFF,TGTGCCAGCAGCTCGCTAGCGGGAGGGCCGCGGGATGAGCAGTTCTTC
TRBD1,TRBV2,TRBJ2-1,-,CASSVDRGTYNEQFF,TGTGCCAGCAGTGTGGACAGGGGGACCTACAATGAGCAGTTCTTC
-,TRBV6-6,TRBJ1-1,-,CASSYSAGTEAFF,TGTGCCAGCAGTTACTCGGCGGGGACTGAAGCTTTCTTT
-,TRBV23-1,TRBJ1-2,once,CASSQWSNRGYTF,TGCGCCAGCAGTCAATGGTCAAACAGGGGCTACACCTTC
TRBD1,TRBV27,TRBJ2-3,-,CASSLFQGATDTQYF,TGTGCCAGCAGTTTATTTCAGGGGGCAACAGATACGCAGTATTTT
-,TRBV7-2,TRBJ1-1,-,CASRRGRDTEAFF,TGTGCCAGCAGGCGAGGGCGTGACACTGAAGCTTTCTTT
TRBD1,TRBV6-4,TRBJ1-4,-,CASRTGTGEGKNEKLFF,TGTGCCAGCAGGACCGGGACAGGGGAGGGGAAGAATGAAAAACTGTTTTTT
TRBD2,TRBV9,TRBJ2-5,-,CASSVVSSGSQETQYF,TGTGCCAGCAGCGTAGTTAGTAGCGGGAGCCAAGAGACCCAGTACTTC
-,TRBV4-2,TRBJ1-1,-,CASSQDLDSEAFF,TGTGCCAGCAGCCAAGATCTTGACAGTGAAGCTTTCTTT
-,TRBV27,TRBJ2-3,-,CASSLSTDTQYF,TGTGCCAGCAGTCTTAGCACAGATACGCAGTATTTT